These 23 T cell receptor beta chains share one sample of origin, sequenced in a study of blood T cell repertoires in COVID-19 (dated by TCRdb to the early 2020s). The library was made by the immunoSEQ multiplex PCR assay. TCRdb mirrors the immuneACCESS table, restricted to in-frame sequences. Some clones are absent from its copies; in checked studies, under half trace to an unresolved V gene, and the reason for the others is unknown. The sample data list roughly 47,000 clones, and 88% of these were observed just once. The ten largest account for less than 9% of the sample. Material: peripheral blood. These receptors were taken from a man aged 45-65 years with acute or convalescent COVID-19.

On this clone itself: Sequence at one end of the junction differs from germline and may be a read error. The chain couples TRBV30 to TRBJ2-3; D is unclear. Germline CDR1 and CDR2: GTSNPN and SVGIG (reference sequence). The CDR3 is 14 amino acids. For the CDR3, the DNA is TGTGCCTGTAGTGGCGGTAGGAACACAGATACGCAGTATTTT. Protein sequence: CACSGGRNTDTQYF.

This clone was detected only once. The chain combines TRBV9 with TRBJ2-3; weak D call: TRBD2 (7 bases). V was pared by 0 bases and J by 1 base, with 12 bases between. Germline CDR1 SGDLS, CDR2 YYNGEE. This CDR3 has 16 residues. The CDR3 loop reads CASSVVGGRGTDTQYF. In nucleotides, the CDR3 is TGTGCCAGCAGCGTAGTCGGGGGGCGCGGCACAGATACGCAGTATTTT.

This clone has only one observation. The chain carries TRBV5-1 and TRBJ1-1; TRBD1 aligns across 8 bases. This CDR3 is built from 13 residues. CDR1 and CDR2 (germline): SGHRS, YFSETQ. V was pared by 4 bases and J by 5 bases, with 4 bases of the junction left unmatched. In DNA, the CDR3 is TGCGCCAGCAGCAAGACAGGGGCGACTGAAGCTTTCTTT. Encoded protein: CASSKTGATEAFF. Complete variable domain (other parts from reference TRBV5-1 and TRBJ1-1): KAGVTQTPRYLIKTRGQQVTLSCSPISGHRSVSWYQQTPGQGLQFLFEYFSETQRNKGNFPGRFSGRQFSNSRSEMNVSTLELGDSALYLCASSKTGATEAFFGQGTRLTVV.

In regard to this clone: The same CDR3 is also encoded by other DNA sequences in this sample. V and J are TRBV29-1 and TRBJ2-3, with 8 bases fitting TRBD1. The trim removed 1 base at V and 2 bases at J, leaving 2 bases unmatched. The germline V gene encodes CDR1 SQVTM and CDR2 ANQGSEA. The CDR3 sequence is 14 residues long. The CDR3 DNA reads TGCAGCGTTGAAGGACAGGGGTACACAGATACGCAGTATTTT. Translation: CSVEGQGYTDTQYF.

V usage is TRBV5-5 and J usage is TRBJ1-6, with a possible D match to TRBD1 (5 bases). Germline V gene data show CDR1 as SGHKS and CDR2 as YYEKEE (reference sequence). The germline V and J ends were trimmed by 1 base and 3 bases, with 11 bases remaining between them. This CDR3 region has 16 residues. The CDR3 DNA reads TGTGCCAGCAGCTTGAGGGGAGGAAGCTATAATTCACCCCTCCACTTT. This sequence encodes CASSLRGGSYNSPLHF.

This sequence joins TRBV19 and TRBJ1-5; D is undetermined. The CDR3 is 15 residues long. Germline V gene lookup returns CDR1 LNHDA and CDR2 SQIVND (reference sequence). Trimming left V 3 bases short and J 4 bases short, with 13 bases between. For the CDR3, the DNA is TGTGCCAGTAGTATCTTGGGAGAGACGAATCAGCCCCAGCATTTT. Translated, it gives CASSILGETNQPQHF.

J is TRBJ1-4 and V is TRBV5-6; D is unresolved. This CDR3 is 16 amino acids long. Germline V gives CDR1 SGHDT, CDR2 YYEEEE. The germline V and J ends were trimmed by 0 bases and 5 bases, with 14 bases remaining between them. The CDR3 loop is CASSLASLDGNEKLFF. In nucleotides, the CDR3 is TGTGCCAGCAGCTTGGCTTCCCTAGACGGCAATGAAAAACTGTTTTTT.

The chain couples TRBV29-1 to TRBJ2-7; TRBD1 aligns across 9 bases. V trimming: 8 bases; J trimming: 4 bases; junction bases outside the gene matches: 12. Germline CDR1 reads SQVTM; CDR2 reads ANQGSEA. This CDR3 is 14 amino acids long. CDR3 protein: CSTSTGGIGYEQYF. In nucleotides, the CDR3 is TGCAGCACCAGCACAGGGGGCATTGGTTACGAGCAGTACTTC.

The chain links TRBV27 to TRBJ2-7, with 7 bases lining up with TRBD1. Germline CDR1 reads MNHEY; CDR2 reads SMNVEV (reference sequence). CDR3 length: 16 residues. Trimming removed 2 bases from V and 3 bases from J; junction bases left unmatched: 10. In DNA form, the CDR3 reads TGTGCCAGCAGTTTAAATACCGGGACAGTAAACTACGAGCAGTACTTC. Translating gives CASSLNTGTVNYEQYF.

The CDR3 here is CASGVTTGNTEAFF. The CDR3, as DNA: TGCGCCAGCGGCGTAACGACGGGGAACACTGAAGCTTTCTTT. The chain joins TRBV5-1 to TRBJ1-1; D gene unclear. The CDR3 extends over 14 amino acids. The germline gives CDR1 SGHRS, CDR2 YFSETQ. V lost 7 bases and J 1 base, leaving 14 bases between the germline ends.

V and J are TRBV24-1 and TRBJ1-5; maybe TRBD1 (5 bases). The V and J ends lost 4 bases and 4 bases respectively, with 13 bases between them. In germline, CDR1 is KGHDR, CDR2 SFDVKD. CDR3 length: 15 amino acids. The CDR3 loop reads CATSESGGGNQPQHF. CDR3 sequence (DNA): TGTGCCACCAGTGAGTCGGGGGGTGGAAATCAGCCCCAGCATTTT.

The chain joins TRBV4-1 to TRBJ2-5; TRBD2 aligns across 7 bases. J gave up 4 bases and V 2 bases, and 10 bases lay outside the gene matches. Germline values: CDR1 MGHRA, CDR2 YSYEKL. CDR3 length: 16 amino acids. In nucleotides, the CDR3 is TGCGCCAGCAGCCAAAATCGAGGGAGGGAGGGAGAGACCCAGTACTTC. Amino acid sequence: CASSQNRGREGETQYF.

This chain uses TRBV6-2 or TRBV6-3 with TRBJ1-5, with 7 bases matching TRBD1. The CDR3 extends over 18 amino acids. CDR1 and CDR2 from the germline V gene are MNHEY and SVGEGT. J gave up 6 bases and V 3 bases, and 17 bases lay outside the gene matches. In nucleotides, the CDR3 is TGTGCCAGCAGTTATCAGGGGGGTGCGGACAGTTTGGGTCAGCCCCAGCATTTT. Its translation is CASSYQGGADSLGQPQHF.

The chain has TRBV19 and TRBJ2-1; D perhaps matches TRBD1 (6 bases). Germline assignment: CDR1 LNHDA and CDR2 SQIVND (reference sequence). This CDR3 spans 14 amino acids. The V and J ends lost 6 bases and 9 bases respectively, with 18 bases between them. This CDR3 reads CASSLVGQFSEQFF. In DNA form, the CDR3 reads TGTGCCAGTAGCCTAGTAGGACAGTTCTCTGAGCAGTTCTTC.

The sample holds one count of this clone. The gene calls are TRBV4-1 and TRBJ2-1; D not certain. CDR1 MGHRA and CDR2 YSYEKL come from the germline V gene. This CDR3 region has 13 residues. Trimming took 3 bases from V and 6 from J, leaving 9 bases between them. The CDR3 sequence is CASSQKLRNEQFF. The DNA of the CDR3 is TGCGCCAGCAGCCAGAAATTGCGCAATGAGCAGTTCTTC.

This clone was seen a handful of times. J is TRBJ1-1 and V is TRBV6-4, with a tentative D call TRBD1 (5 bases). CDR1 and CDR2 from the germline V gene are MRHNA and SNTAGT. V lost 3 bases and J lost 8, with 16 bases in between. This CDR3 has 14 amino acids. In DNA, the CDR3 is TGTGCCAGCAGTGATAATGCAGGGCTTGGGGAAGCTTTCTTT. Encoded protein: CASSDNAGLGEAFF.

The chain recombines TRBV6-6 with TRBJ2-5, with D tentatively TRBD2 (5 bases). The CDR3 has 14 residues. Per the germline V gene, CDR1 is MNHNY and CDR2 is SVGAGI (reference sequence). Trimming cost V 6 bases and J 5 bases, with 16 bases left between them. CDR3 in amino acids: CASRAAVTGETQYF. The CDR3 DNA sequence: TGTGCCAGCAGAGCGGCCGTTACGGGGGAGACCCAGTACTTC.

This clone was found once. The CDR3 region is CASSPWGWGTSGPLEQYF. In nucleotides, the CDR3 is TGTGCCAGCAGTCCATGGGGCTGGGGGACTAGCGGCCCCCTGGAGCAGTACTTC. V usage is TRBV6-6 and J usage is TRBJ2-7, with 11 bases matching TRBD2. CDR3 size: 18 residues. The germline gives CDR1 MNHNY, CDR2 SVGAGI (reference sequence). V lost 5 bases, J lost 7 bases, and 19 bases stayed unmatched.

This rearrangement joins TRBV2 to TRBJ2-5, with D perhaps TRBD1 (6 bases). There are 14 residues in the CDR3. Germline V gene data show CDR1 as SNHLY and CDR2 as FYNNEI. Trimming removed 4 bases from V and 2 bases from J, with 11 bases in between. In DNA, the CDR3 is TGTGCCAGCAGTGGGGACAAGCCGCAAGAGACCCAGTACTTC. This sequence encodes CASSGDKPQETQYF.

The chain couples TRBV12-3 or TRBV12-4 to TRBJ1-3, with D unclear. With 6 bases removed from V and 1 base from J, the gap between germline ends came to 7 bases. The CDR3 length is 13 residues. The CDR3 region is CASRQMSGNTIYF. DNA for the CDR3: TGTGCCAGCAGACAGATGTCTGGAAACACCATATATTTT.

This chain joins TRBV10-3 and TRBJ2-3, with TRBD2 matching over 15 bases. There are 16 residues in the CDR3. Per the germline V gene, CDR1 is ENHRY and CDR2 is SYGVKD. V lost 6 bases, J lost 6 bases, and 7 bases stayed unmatched. CDR3 loop: CAISRGLAGGVDTQYF. The DNA for the CDR3 is TGTGCCATCAGCAGGGGACTAGCGGGGGGCGTGGATACGCAGTATTTT.

The chain carries TRBV7-6 and TRBJ1-1, with 9 bases lining up with TRBD1. This CDR3 contains 15 residues. Per the germline V gene, CDR1 is SGHVS and CDR2 is FNYEAQ. The ends lost 5 bases at V and 4 bases at J; junction bases unmatched: 8. CDR3 in amino acids: CASSQEQGAGTEAFF. The CDR3 coding sequence is TGTGCCAGCAGCCAAGAACAGGGGGCCGGCACTGAAGCTTTCTTT.

V and J are TRBV7-9 and TRBJ1-3; 8 bases line up with TRBD1. The junction had 5 bases not matched to a gene; V was cut back by 5 bases and J by 2 bases. Germline lookup yields CDR1 SEHNR and CDR2 FQNEAQ (reference sequence). There are 15 residues in the CDR3. The CDR3 nucleotides read TGTGCCAGCAGCACAGACAGGGGCCCTGGAAACACCATATATTTT. This encodes CASSTDRGPGNTIYF.